These 10 T cell receptor beta chains came from one sample sequenced in a study of blood T cell repertoires in COVID-19 (TCRdb year 2020). Libraries came from the immunoSEQ multiplex PCR assay. This is the immuneACCESS table as TCRdb keeps it, with only in-frame sequences that have V and J called. A part of the clones is gone; compared with another copy, unresolved V genes explain less than half, and the rest is unexplained. This sample has tens of thousands of clones in its table, and roughly 83% of those were observed once. Roughly 50% of the sample lies in the top ten. Sequenced sample: peripheral blood. The source of these receptors is a man between 70 and 80 years old with acute or convalescent COVID-19.

In its sample, this clone was seen once. The chain combines TRBV11-2 with TRBJ1-1, with D maybe TRBD1 (5 bases). The CDR3 is 14 residues long. Germline CDR1 SGHAT, CDR2 FQNNGV. V was trimmed by 2 bases and J by 3 bases, leaving 10 bases between them. The chain's CDR3 is CASSLNRRDTEAFF. CDR3 sequence (DNA): TGTGCCAGCAGCTTAAACCGCAGGGACACTGAAGCTTTCTTT.

The sample holds one count of this clone. The rearrangement uses TRBV7-2 and TRBJ1-4; D is uncertain. The CDR3 is 14 residues long. The germline V and J ends were trimmed by 1 base and 4 bases, with 7 bases remaining between them. Germline V CDR1 and CDR2: SGHTA, FQGNSA. CDR3 protein: CASSLDSYNEKLFF. CDR3 DNA: TGTGCCAGCAGCTTAGACAGCTATAATGAAAAACTGTTTTTT.

This clone turned up a few times. V usage is TRBV7-9 and J usage is TRBJ2-7; the D gene is possibly TRBD2 (6 bases). V was cut by 3 bases and J by 3 bases, with 12 bases left in between. CDR3 length: 14 amino acids. Germline V CDR1 and CDR2: SEHNR, FQNEAQ (reference sequence). The CDR3, as DNA: TGTGCCAGCAGCTTGGGAGGACATCTCTACGAGCAGTACTTC. Translated, it gives CASSLGGHLYEQYF.

J is TRBJ2-7 and V is TRBV19; 7 bases are a match to TRBD2. The junction had 10 bases not matched to a gene; V was cut back by 4 bases and J by 1 base. Germline-derived CDR1 and CDR2 are LNHDA and SQIVND (reference sequence). This CDR3 region has 16 residues. The CDR3 region has the DNA TGTGCCAGTAGTAGAAGACGGGGAGGGCCGTCCTACGAGCAGTACTTC. Amino acids: CASSRRRGGPSYEQYF.

This chain joins TRBV5-1 and TRBJ2-3; tentative D call: TRBD1 (6 bases). The germline CDR1 and CDR2 sequences are SGHRS and YFSETQ. V gave up 4 bases and J gave up 0 bases, with 12 bases separating them. The CDR3 spans 15 residues. CDR3 bases: TGCGCCAGCAGCCGCGTGGACAGTAGCACAGATACGCAGTATTTT. Residues: CASSRVDSSTDTQYF.

This chain uses TRBV7-2 with TRBJ1-5; D ambiguous. The CDR3 has 16 amino acids. The germline CDR1 and CDR2 sequences are SGHTA and FQGNSA. V lost 0 bases and J lost 0, with 9 bases in between. The CDR3, as DNA: TGTGCCAGCAGCTTAGCGGGCTCAGTTAGCAATCAGCCCCAGCATTTT. Its translation is CASSLAGSVSNQPQHF.

V and J are TRBV7-8 and TRBJ2-5; no clear D. CDR3 length: 13 residues. Trimming cost V 5 bases and J 4 bases, with 11 bases left between them. Germline V gene sequence: CDR1 SGHVS, CDR2 FQNEAQ. The CDR3 sequence: CASSPSPGETQYF. CDR3 sequence (DNA): TGTGCCAGCAGCCCCTCTCCGGGAGAGACCCAGTACTTC.

The chain links TRBV6-6 to TRBJ1-5; 8 bases map to TRBD1. The V segment lost 6 bases and the J segment 8 bases; nucleotides outside the gene matches: 6. Germline V gene lookup returns CDR1 MNHNY and CDR2 SVGAGI (reference sequence). The CDR3 contains 13 residues. CDR3 in DNA: TGTGCCAGCAGGCTCAGGGGGCCGGAGCCCCAGCATTTT. It specifies CASRLRGPEPQHF.

The chain has TRBV10-3 and TRBJ2-3, with D maybe TRBD2 (6 bases). Trimming removed 2 bases at V and 2 bases at J, with 20 bases between. CDR1 ENHRY and CDR2 SYGVKD come from the germline V gene. This CDR3 comprises 18 residues. CDR3 bases: TGTGCCATCAGTGAGCCGGTCGTGGTGGGGGGAACCACAGATACGCAGTATTTT. This sequence encodes CAISEPVVVGGTTDTQYF.

CDR3 residues: CASSFTREKLFF. The CDR3 DNA sequence: TGTGCCAGCAGTTTTACCCGGGAAAAACTGTTTTTT. The chain uses TRBV27 and TRBJ1-4; D is unresolved. The CDR3 is 12 amino acids. V was pared by 3 bases and J by 8 bases, with 7 bases between. Germline assignment: CDR1 MNHEY and CDR2 SMNVEV (reference sequence).